The sequence of this TCR beta chain was determined in a study of T cell responses to AZD1222 COVID-19 vaccine. As regards this clone: The antigen is unknown.

Generated by immunoSEQ multiplex PCR, the TCRdb table keeps only in-frame clones and is missing some. Counted here are about 140,000 clones, about 92% occurring once; the ten biggest clones make up around 3.3%. The germline gives CDR1 SGHTA, CDR2 FQGTGA. CDR3 length: 13 amino acids. Trimming stripped 4 bases from V and 1 base from J, with 7 bases between. Study-level findings and limits: The study found vaccine-associated CD4 TCRs spanning spike, dominant at 160-218 and 743-854.

The chain recombines TRBV7-3 with TRBJ1-1; D gene ambiguous. The sequence was collected from an adult who received the AZD1222 COVID-19 vaccine. The source material was peripheral blood, sampled 28 days after the second AZD1222 dose. CDR3 sequence reads: CASSSDSNTEAFF. The CDR3 region has the DNA TGTGCCAGCAGCTCAGACTCGAACACTGAAGCTTTCTTT.